This record covers a single T cell receptor beta chain. The record originates from a study of blood T cell repertoires in COVID-19. Per germline, CDR1 MGHRA and CDR2 YSYEKL. The V end was cut by 4 bases, the J end by 2 bases, with 9 bases between. This CDR3 is 14 amino acids long. Methods used by the authors: How many nucleated cells were present was estimated from reference gene primer amplification. Sequencing was performed with immunoSEQ multiplex PCR; in TCRdb, only in-frame clones are kept and a portion is missing. V, J and clone size are taken as reported in that table, and D and trimming were inferred from the DNA itself. The sample lists some 200,000 clones, 80% to 90% occurring once.

The chain combines TRBV4-1 with TRBJ1-5; D is unclear. Sequenced: PBMCs or T cells enriched from blood (not recorded which). The receptor comes from a man aged 18 to 30 with acute COVID-19. The CDR3 region has the DNA TGCGCCAGCAGCCTTGAGGGAGGCAATCAGCCCCAGCATTTT. It yields the protein CASSLEGGNQPQHF.